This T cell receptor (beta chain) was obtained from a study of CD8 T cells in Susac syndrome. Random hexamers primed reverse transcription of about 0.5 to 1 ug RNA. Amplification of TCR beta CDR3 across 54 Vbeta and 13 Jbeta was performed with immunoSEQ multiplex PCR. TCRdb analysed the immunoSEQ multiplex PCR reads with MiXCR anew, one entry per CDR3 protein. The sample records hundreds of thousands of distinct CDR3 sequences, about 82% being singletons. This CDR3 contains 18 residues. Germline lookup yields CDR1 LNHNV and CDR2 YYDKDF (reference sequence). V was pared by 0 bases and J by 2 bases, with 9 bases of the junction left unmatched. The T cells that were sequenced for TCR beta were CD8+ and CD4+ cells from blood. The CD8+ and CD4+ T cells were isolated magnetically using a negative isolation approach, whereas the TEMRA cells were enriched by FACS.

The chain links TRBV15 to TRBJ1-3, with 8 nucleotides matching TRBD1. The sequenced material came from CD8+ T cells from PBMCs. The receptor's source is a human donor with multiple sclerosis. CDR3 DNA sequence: TGTGCCACCAGCAGAGATAGAAGGACAGGGTCTCCTGGAAACACCATATATTTT. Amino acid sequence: CATSRDRRTGSPGNTIYF.